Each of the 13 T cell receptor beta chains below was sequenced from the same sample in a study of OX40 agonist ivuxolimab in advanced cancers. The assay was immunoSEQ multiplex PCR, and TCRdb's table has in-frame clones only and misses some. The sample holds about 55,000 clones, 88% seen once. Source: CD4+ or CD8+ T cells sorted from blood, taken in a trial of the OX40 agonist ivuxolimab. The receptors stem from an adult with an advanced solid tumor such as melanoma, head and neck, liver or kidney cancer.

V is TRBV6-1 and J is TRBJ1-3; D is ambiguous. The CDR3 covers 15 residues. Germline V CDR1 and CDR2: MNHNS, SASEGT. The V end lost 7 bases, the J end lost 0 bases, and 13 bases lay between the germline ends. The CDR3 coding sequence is TGTGCCAGCACCGAGGACGCGTACTCTGGAAACACCATATATTTT. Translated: CASTEDAYSGNTIYF.

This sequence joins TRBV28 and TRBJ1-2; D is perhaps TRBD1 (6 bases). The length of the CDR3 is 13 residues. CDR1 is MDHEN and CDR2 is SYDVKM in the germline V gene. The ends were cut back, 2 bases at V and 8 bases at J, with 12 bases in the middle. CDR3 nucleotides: TGTGCCAGCAGTTTACTGACGCAGGGGGGCTACACCTTC. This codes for CASSLLTQGGYTF.

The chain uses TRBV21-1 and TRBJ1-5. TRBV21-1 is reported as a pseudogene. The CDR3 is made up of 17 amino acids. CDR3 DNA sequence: TGTGCCAGCAGCAAAGTAGGGCGTCGGGGTCCCAATCAGCCCCAGCATTTT. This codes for CASSKVGRRGPNQPQHF.

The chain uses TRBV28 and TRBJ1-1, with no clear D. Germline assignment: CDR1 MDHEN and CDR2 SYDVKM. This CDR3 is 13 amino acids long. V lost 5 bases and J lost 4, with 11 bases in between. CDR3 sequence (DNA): TGTGCCAGCAGTCCCGCCGATGTCACTGAAGCTTTCTTT. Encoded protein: CASSPADVTEAFF.

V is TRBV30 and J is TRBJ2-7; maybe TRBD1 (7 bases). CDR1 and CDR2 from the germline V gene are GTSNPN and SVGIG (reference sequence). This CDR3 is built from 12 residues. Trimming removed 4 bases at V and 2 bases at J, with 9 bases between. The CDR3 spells CAWTRGAYEQYF. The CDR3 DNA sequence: TGTGCCTGGACCAGGGGGGCCTACGAGCAGTACTTC.

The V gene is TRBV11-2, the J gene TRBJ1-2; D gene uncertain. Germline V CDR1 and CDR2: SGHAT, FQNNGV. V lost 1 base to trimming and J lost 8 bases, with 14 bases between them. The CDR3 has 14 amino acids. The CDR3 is CASSLGRLGVGYTF. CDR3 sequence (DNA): TGTGCCAGCAGCTTAGGTCGTTTAGGCGTGGGCTACACCTTC.

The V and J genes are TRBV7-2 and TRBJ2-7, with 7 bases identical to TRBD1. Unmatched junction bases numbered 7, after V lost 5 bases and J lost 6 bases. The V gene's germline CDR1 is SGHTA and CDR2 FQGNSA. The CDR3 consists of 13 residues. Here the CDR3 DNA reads TGTGCCAGCAGCGTGACAGGGTCGGGCGAGCAGTACTTC. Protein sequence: CASSVTGSGEQYF.

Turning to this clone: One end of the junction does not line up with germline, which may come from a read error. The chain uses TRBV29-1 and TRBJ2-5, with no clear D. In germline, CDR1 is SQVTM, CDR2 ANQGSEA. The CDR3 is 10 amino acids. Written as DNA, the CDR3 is TGCAGCGTTGAACAAGGGCGGAGAGACTTC. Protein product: CSVEQGRRDF. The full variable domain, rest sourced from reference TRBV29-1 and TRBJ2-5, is SAVISQKPSRDICQRGTSLTIQCQVDSQVTMMFWYRQQPGQSLTLIATANQGSEATYESGFVIDKFPISRPNLTFSTLTVSNMSPEDSSIYLCSVEQGRRDFGPGTRLLVL.

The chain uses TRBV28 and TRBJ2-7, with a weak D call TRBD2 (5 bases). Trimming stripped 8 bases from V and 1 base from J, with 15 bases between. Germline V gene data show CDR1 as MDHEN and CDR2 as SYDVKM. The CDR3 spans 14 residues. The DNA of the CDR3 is TGTGCCAGCTCCGGGCTAGCTCCTTCCTACGAGCAGTACTTC. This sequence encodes CASSGLAPSYEQYF.

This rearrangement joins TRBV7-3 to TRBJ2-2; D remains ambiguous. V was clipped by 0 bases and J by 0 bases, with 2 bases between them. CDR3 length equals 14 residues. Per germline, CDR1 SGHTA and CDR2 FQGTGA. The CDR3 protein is CASSLTPNTGELFF. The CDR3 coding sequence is TGTGCCAGCAGCTTAACCCCGAACACCGGGGAGCTGTTTTTT. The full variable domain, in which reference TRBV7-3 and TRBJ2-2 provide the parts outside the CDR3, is GAGVSQTPSNKVTEKGKYVELRCDPISGHTALYWYRQSLGQGPEFLIYFQGTGAADDSGLPNDRFFAVRPEGSVSTLKIQRTERGDSAVYLCASSLTPNTGELFFGEGSRLTVL.

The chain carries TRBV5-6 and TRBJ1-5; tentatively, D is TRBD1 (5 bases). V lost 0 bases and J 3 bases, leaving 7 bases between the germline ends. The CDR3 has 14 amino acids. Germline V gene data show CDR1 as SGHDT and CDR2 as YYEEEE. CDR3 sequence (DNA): TGTGCCAGCAGCTTGGGGGGGACCAATCAGCCCCAGCATTTT. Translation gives CASSLGGTNQPQHF.

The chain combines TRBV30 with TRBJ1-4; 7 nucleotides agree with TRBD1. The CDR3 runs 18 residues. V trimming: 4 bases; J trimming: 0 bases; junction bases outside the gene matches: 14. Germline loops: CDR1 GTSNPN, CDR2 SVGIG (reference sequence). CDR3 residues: CAWNPKPGQIATNEKLFF. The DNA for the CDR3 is TGTGCCTGGAATCCGAAACCGGGACAGATTGCAACTAATGAAAAACTGTTTTTT.

CDR3 sequence reads: CSAFVQTGFLNTEAFF. For the CDR3, the DNA is TGCAGCGCCTTTGTACAGACAGGGTTTCTGAACACTGAAGCTTTCTTT. V and J are TRBV29-1 and TRBJ1-1; the match to TRBD1 covers 7 bases. CDR3 length: 16 amino acids. Germline CDR1 and CDR2: SQVTM and ANQGSEA. V shed 7 bases and J 0 bases; nucleotides not matched to a gene: 14.